What follows is one T cell receptor (beta chain) and its context. Antigen specificity is unknown. Time point indicated: approximately 9-day in vitro stimulation with candidate mutation-associated neoantigen peptide 1. PCR or immunohistochemistry showed mismatch repair deficiency in every enrolled patient. A roughly 11-day in vitro culture was run per each of seven reactive peptides. A no-peptide control culture served as baseline for clone fold changes. TCRdb's copy holds only in-frame clones and misses some; the assay was immunoSEQ multiplex PCR. The sample records around 9,200 clones, over 75% being singletons. This record comes from a study of PD-1 blockade in mismatch repair-deficient tumors. This CDR3 is built from 13 residues. The V end was cut by 2 bases, the J end by 5 bases, with 9 bases between. Germline V gene data show CDR1 as GTSNPN and CDR2 as SVGIG (reference sequence). Study observations and caveats: All three positive peptides came from frameshift mutations, yielding 142 blood TCRs.

The chain couples TRBV30 to TRBJ1-4; D is unclear. Sequencing was performed on cells cultured in vitro, taken from a patient treated with pembrolizumab. The TCR sequence derives from an adult with mismatch repair-deficient cancer. The CDR3 loop reads CAWSSGPNEKLFF. The CDR3 nucleotides read TGTGCCTGGAGTTCGGGTCCAAATGAAAAACTGTTTTTT.